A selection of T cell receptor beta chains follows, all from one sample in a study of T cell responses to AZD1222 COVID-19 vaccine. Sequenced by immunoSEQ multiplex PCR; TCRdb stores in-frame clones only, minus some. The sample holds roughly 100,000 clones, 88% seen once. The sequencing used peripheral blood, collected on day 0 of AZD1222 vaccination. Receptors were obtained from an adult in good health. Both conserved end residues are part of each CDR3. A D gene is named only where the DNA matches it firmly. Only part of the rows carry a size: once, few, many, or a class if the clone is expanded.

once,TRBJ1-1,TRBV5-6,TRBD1,CASSLLNRGTEAFF,TGTGCCAGCAGCTTGTTGAACAGGGGCACTGAAGCTTTCTTT
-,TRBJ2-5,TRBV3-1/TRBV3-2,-,CASRDTRETQYF,TGTGCCAGCAGGGATACGAGGGAGACCCAGTACTTC
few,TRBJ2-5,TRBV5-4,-,CASSGRQPQETQYF,TGTGCCAGCAGCGGACGACAACCGCAAGAGACCCAGTACTTC
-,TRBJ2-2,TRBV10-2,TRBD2,CASTPTSGNTGELFF,TGCGCCAGCACCCCGACTAGCGGCAACACCGGGGAGCTGTTTTTT
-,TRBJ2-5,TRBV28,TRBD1,CASTTLTGGMETQYF,TGTGCCAGCACTACACTGACAGGGGGCATGGAGACCCAGTACTTC
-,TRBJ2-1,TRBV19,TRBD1,CASRRDRDYNEQFF,TGTGCCAGTAGAAGAGACAGGGACTACAATGAGCAGTTCTTC
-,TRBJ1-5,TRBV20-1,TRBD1,CSASRVRGGFPSNQPQHF,TGCAGTGCTAGTCGGGTCAGGGGGGGATTCCCTAGCAATCAGCCCCAGCATTTT
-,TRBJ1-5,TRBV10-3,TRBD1,CAISDGTGGRQPQHF,TGTGCCATCAGTGACGGGACAGGCGGTCGGCAGCCCCAGCATTTT
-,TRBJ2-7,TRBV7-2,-,CASSLGGENEQYF,TGTGCCAGCAGCTTAGGGGGCGAGAACGAGCAGTACTTC
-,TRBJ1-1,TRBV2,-,CASSGGSRTEAFF,TGTGCCAGCAGTGGCGGGTCTCGGACTGAAGCTTTCTTT
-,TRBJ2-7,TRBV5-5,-,CASSPTFRTYYEQYF,TGTGCCAGCAGTCCCACTTTCCGGACGTACTACGAGCAGTACTTC
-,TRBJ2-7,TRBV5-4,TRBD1,CASSFRDRGSYEQYF,TGTGCCAGCAGCTTCCGGGACAGGGGGTCCTACGAGCAGTACTTC
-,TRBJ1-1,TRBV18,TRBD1,CASSVQRQGGGTEAFF,TGTGCCAGCTCAGTACAACGACAGGGAGGCGGCACTGAAGCTTTCTTT
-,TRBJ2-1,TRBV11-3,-,CASSLLDSLAQTQFF,TGTGCCAGCAGCTTATTGGATAGCCTAGCCCAGACGCAGTTCTTC
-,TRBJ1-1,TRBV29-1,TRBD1,CSVLQGSGNTEAFF,TGCAGCGTCCTACAGGGGAGTGGGAACACTGAAGCTTTCTTT
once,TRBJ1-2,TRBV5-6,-,CASSSDRWDGYTF,TGTGCCAGCAGCAGCGACAGGTGGGATGGCTACACCTTC
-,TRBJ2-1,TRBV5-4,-,CASTQPSYNEQFF,TGTGCCAGCACTCAACCCTCCTACAATGAGCAGTTCTTC
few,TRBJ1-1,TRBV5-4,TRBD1,CASSDRVNTEAFF,TGTGCCAGCAGCGACAGGGTGAACACTGAAGCTTTCTTT
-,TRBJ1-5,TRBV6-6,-,CASSPRAGVGNQPQHF,TGTGCCAGCAGCCCTAGGGCCGGCGTGGGCAATCAGCCCCAGCATTTT
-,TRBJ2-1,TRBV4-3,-,CASSQEPYPAYNEQFF,TGCGCCAGCAGCCAAGAGCCCTACCCCGCCTACAATGAGCAGTTCTTC
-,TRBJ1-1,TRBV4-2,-,CASSQRSRQGNEAFF,TGTGCCAGCAGCCAGCGATCCCGGCAAGGGAATGAAGCTTTCTTT